These 10 T cell receptor beta chains came from one sample sequenced in a study of cytomegalovirus exposure and HLA in healthy donors (dated by TCRdb to the late 2010s). The method was the immunoSEQ multiplex PCR assay. In TCRdb, the immuneACCESS table is reduced to in-frame sequences with V and J assigned. These tables do not hold every clone; where another copy was compared, an unresolved V gene accounts for under half, and the others remain unexplained. This sample holds around 250,000 clones; 90% were observed only once. Together, the top ten hold 0.37% of the sample. Sequencing was performed on PBMCs. All receptors derive from a woman aged 18-30 years in good health and CMV-seronegative.

A single count supports this clone. The sample holds other DNA sequences that translate to the same CDR3. The chain carries TRBV27 and TRBJ2-2; possibly TRBD1 for D (5 bases). Germline loops: CDR1 MNHEY, CDR2 SMNVEV (reference sequence). Between the trimmed V and J ends, which lost 2 bases and 1 base, there was a span of 8 bases. CDR3 length: 15 residues. The CDR3 bases are TGTGCCAGCAGTTTACGGCAGGGGAACACCGGGGAGCTGTTTTTT. Encoded protein: CASSLRQGNTGELFF.

V gene TRBV6-5 combines with J gene TRBJ1-4, with no clear D. The germline gives CDR1 MNHEY, CDR2 SVGAGI. This CDR3 spans 13 amino acids. V was pared by 0 bases and J by 7 bases, with 6 bases between. The CDR3 reads CASSYSPSEKLFF. Written as DNA, the CDR3 is TGTGCCAGCAGTTACTCCCCGAGTGAAAAACTGTTTTTT.

The chain joins TRBV7-9 to TRBJ2-1, with TRBD1 matching 9 bases. Germline assignment: CDR1 SEHNR and CDR2 FQNEAQ (reference sequence). V shed 3 bases and J 4 bases; nucleotides not matched to a gene: 4. The CDR3 has 15 residues. Here the CDR3 reads CASSFEGQGYNEQFF. The CDR3, as DNA: TGTGCCAGCAGCTTCGAGGGACAGGGATACAATGAGCAGTTCTTC.

The chain employs TRBV2 and TRBJ2-3, with 8 bases matching TRBD1. Per the germline V gene, CDR1 is SNHLY and CDR2 is FYNNEI. This CDR3 has 15 residues. Trimming at V came to 6 bases and at J to 4 bases, leaving 9 bases not matched to a gene. The CDR3 bases are TGTGCCAGCAGACCGGGACAGGTAGTTGCAGATACGCAGTATTTT. It codes for CASRPGQVVADTQYF.

The J gene is TRBJ1-2, the V gene TRBV28; 7 bases fit TRBD1. CDR1 and CDR2 from the germline V gene are MDHEN and SYDVKM. The ends lost 5 bases at V and 4 bases at J; junction bases unmatched: 7. The CDR3 contains 14 residues. CDR3 coding DNA: TGTGCCAGCAGTCTCGGGACAGAAGTCTATGGCTACACCTTC. Residues: CASSLGTEVYGYTF.

The chain recombines TRBV6-1 with TRBJ2-1, with 7 bases matching TRBD2. With V trimmed by 6 bases and J by 4 bases, 9 bases remained unmatched. Germline V gives CDR1 MNHNS, CDR2 SASEGT. The CDR3 consists of 15 residues. The DNA for the CDR3 is TGTGCCAGCAGGCCTCCGGGGGGTTCGTACAATGAGCAGTTCTTC. It encodes CASRPPGGSYNEQFF.

This chain joins TRBV2 and TRBJ2-1; 8 bases map to TRBD2. With V trimmed by 6 bases and J by 2 bases, 6 bases remained unmatched. Germline V gives CDR1 SNHLY, CDR2 FYNNEI. This CDR3 is built from 15 residues. The CDR3, as DNA: TGTGCCAGCAGCGACCGGGGGGGCCCCTACAATGAGCAGTTCTTC. Encoded protein: CASSDRGGPYNEQFF.

This clone was recorded only once. The J gene is TRBJ1-6, the V gene TRBV4-3; D remains unclear. The CDR3 covers 16 residues. The germline V gene encodes CDR1 LGHNA and CDR2 YSLEER. V lost 0 bases, J lost 0 bases, and 6 bases lay in between. The CDR3 DNA reads as TGCGCCAGCAGCCAAGAACCAGACTCCTATAATTCACCCCTCCACTTT. It is translated as CASSQEPDSYNSPLHF.

This clone was observed once. The chain couples TRBV5-6 to TRBJ2-5; 12 nucleotides agree with TRBD2. Germline CDR1 and CDR2: SGHDT and YYEEEE. The ends lost 5 bases at V and 1 base at J; junction bases unmatched: 3. The CDR3 runs 15 residues. The CDR3 DNA reads as TGTGCCAGCAGGACTAGCGGGGGACTCCAAGAGACCCAGTACTTC. Amino acids: CASRTSGGLQETQYF.

The V and J genes are TRBV10-2 and TRBJ2-3; the match to TRBD1 covers 7 bases. The ends lost 2 bases at V and 5 bases at J; junction bases unmatched: 10. The CDR3 loop spans 16 amino acids. Germline-derived CDR1 and CDR2 are WSHSY and SAAADI. This CDR3 is CASSEEQGTFGDTQYF. CDR3 nucleotides: TGCGCCAGCAGTGAGGAACAGGGGACGTTTGGAGATACGCAGTATTTT.